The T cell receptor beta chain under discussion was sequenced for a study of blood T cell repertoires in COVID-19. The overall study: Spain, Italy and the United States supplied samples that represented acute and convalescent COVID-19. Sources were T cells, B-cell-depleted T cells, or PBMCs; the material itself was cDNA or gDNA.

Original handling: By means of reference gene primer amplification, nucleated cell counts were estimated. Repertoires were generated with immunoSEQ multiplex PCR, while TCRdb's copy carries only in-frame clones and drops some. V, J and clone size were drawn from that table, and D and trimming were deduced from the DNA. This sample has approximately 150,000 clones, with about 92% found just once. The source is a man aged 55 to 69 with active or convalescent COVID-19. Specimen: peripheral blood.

The CDR3 sequence: CAGLAGARGTDTQYF. CDR3 DNA sequence: TGTGCTGGACTAGCGGGGGCACGAGGCACAGATACGCAGTATTTT. This rearrangement joins TRBV5-8 to TRBJ2-3; 13 nucleotides match TRBD2. The V gene's germline CDR1 is SGHTS and CDR2 YDEGEE. The CDR3 is 15 residues long.